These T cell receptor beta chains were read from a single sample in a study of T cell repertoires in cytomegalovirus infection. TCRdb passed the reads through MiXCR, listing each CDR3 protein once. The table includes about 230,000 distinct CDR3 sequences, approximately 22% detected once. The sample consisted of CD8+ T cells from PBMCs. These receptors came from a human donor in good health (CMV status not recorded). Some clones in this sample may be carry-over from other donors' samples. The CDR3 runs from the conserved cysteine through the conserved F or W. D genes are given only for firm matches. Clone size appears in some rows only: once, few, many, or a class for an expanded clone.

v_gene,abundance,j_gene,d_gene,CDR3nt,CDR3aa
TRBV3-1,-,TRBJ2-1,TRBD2,TGTGCCAGCAGCTTCGTAGCGGGGGGGCCTAATGAGCAGTTCTTC,CASSFVAGGPNEQFF
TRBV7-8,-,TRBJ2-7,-,TGTGCCAGCAGCTTAGCGTTCTACCGATCCTACGAGCAGTACTTC,CASSLAFYRSYEQYF
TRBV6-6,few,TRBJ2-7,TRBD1,TGTGCCAGCAGAACCTACTGGACAGGGGAGGACTACGAGCAGTACTTC,CASRTYWTGEDYEQYF
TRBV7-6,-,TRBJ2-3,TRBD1,TGTGCCAGCAGCTTATCTAATACCGGGACAGGGGTCACAGATACGCAGTATTTT,CASSLSNTGTGVTDTQYF
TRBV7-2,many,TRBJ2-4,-,TGTGCCAGCAGCTTAGAAACAGGGTCCTTGGACATTCAGTACTTC,CASSLETGSLDIQYF
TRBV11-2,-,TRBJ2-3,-,TGTGCCAGCAGCCTGCCCACAGATACGCAGTATTTT,CASSLPTDTQYF
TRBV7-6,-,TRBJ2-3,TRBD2,TGTGCCAGCAGCTCGGCGGGGGGCGGCAAAGATACGCAGTATTTT,CASSSAGGGKDTQYF
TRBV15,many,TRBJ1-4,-,TGTGCCACCAGCTCCCTTGAGAGATCTGAAAAACTGTTTTTT,CATSSLERSEKLFF
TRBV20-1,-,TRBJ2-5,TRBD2,TGCAGTGGGGGGGGTTCTAGCCAAGAGACCCAGTACTTC,CSGGGSSQETQYF
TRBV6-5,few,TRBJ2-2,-,TGTGCCAGCAGACCCTTTCTAACCGGGGAGCTGTTTTTT,CASRPFLTGELFF
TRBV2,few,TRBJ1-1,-,TGTGCCAGCAGTGAAGCGGGAACAGGGAGGGGGACTGAAGCTTTCTTT,CASSEAGTGRGTEAFF
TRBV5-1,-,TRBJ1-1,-,TGCGCCAGCAGCTTGGGGGCCCCCATGAACACTGAAGCTTTCTTT,CASSLGAPMNTEAFF
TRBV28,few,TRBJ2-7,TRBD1,TGTGCCAGCAGTTCCTCCATACAGGGGGCTGTCTACGAGCAGTACTTC,CASSSSIQGAVYEQYF
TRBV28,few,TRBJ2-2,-,TGTGCCAGCAGTTTACGACTAGGTCGTACCGGGGAGCTGTTTTTT,CASSLRLGRTGELFF
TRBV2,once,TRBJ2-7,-,TGTGCCAGCAGTTCGGACCTACTCTCCTACGAGCAGTACTTC,CASSSDLLSYEQYF
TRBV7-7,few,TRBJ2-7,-,TGTGCCAGCAGCTTATCCTTTGGGTCCGAGCAGTACTTC,CASSLSFGSEQYF
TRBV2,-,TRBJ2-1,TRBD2,TGTGCCAGCAGTCGATACTTAGCGGGGGGGGGTAGTGAGCAGTTCTTC,CASSRYLAGGGSEQFF
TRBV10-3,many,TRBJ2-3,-,TGTGCCATCAGTGACCAGACAGATACGCAGTATTTT,CAISDQTDTQYF
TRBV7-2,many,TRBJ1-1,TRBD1,TGTGCCAGCAGCCTCGGACAGGGACTAACTGAAGCTTTCTTT,CASSLGQGLTEAFF
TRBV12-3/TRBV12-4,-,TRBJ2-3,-,TGTGCCATCAAGAGGGACTGGGAAACAGATACGCAGTATTTT,CAIKRDWETDTQYF
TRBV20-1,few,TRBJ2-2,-,TGCAGTGCTAGAGTAATGAACACCGGGGAGCTGTTTTTT,CSARVMNTGELFF
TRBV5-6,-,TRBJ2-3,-,TGTGCCAGCAGCTACGGAGATACGCAGTATTTT,CASSYGDTQYF
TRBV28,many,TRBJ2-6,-,TGTGCCAGCAGTTTTGGTATCTCTGGGGCCAACGTCCTGACTTTC,CASSFGISGANVLTF
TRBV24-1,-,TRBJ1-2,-,TGTGCCACCAGTGATTTCCCAGGGATCTATGGCTACACCTTC,CATSDFPGIYGYTF
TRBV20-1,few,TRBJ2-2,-,TGCAGTGCTCCCGACCTGGACGGGAACACCGGGGAGCTGTTTTTT,CSAPDLDGNTGELFF
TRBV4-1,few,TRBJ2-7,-,TGCGCCAGCAGCCATCTACAGGGCTCCGAGCAGTACTTC,CASSHLQGSEQYF
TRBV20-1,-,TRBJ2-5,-,TGCAGTGCTTGGTCAGGGGAAGAGACCCAGTACTTC,CSAWSGEETQYF
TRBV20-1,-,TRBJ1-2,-,TGCAGTGCTAGAGATACCGGCTACACCTTC,CSARDTGYTF